This T cell receptor (beta chain) was identified in a study of blood T cell repertoires in COVID-19. Turning to the study itself: Donors in the United States, Italy and Spain gave samples during acute or convalescent COVID-19. The analysed material was cDNA or gDNA that came from T cells, B-cell-depleted T cells, or PBMCs.

The CDR3 sequence is 17 residues long. The germline gives CDR1 LNHNV, CDR2 YYDKDF (reference sequence). The V and J ends lost 5 bases and 4 bases, in that order; junction bases with no gene match: 14. The assay was immunoSEQ multiplex PCR, and TCRdb's table has in-frame clones only and misses some. The sample includes 280,000 or so clones, 65% to 90% seen only once; the top ten take about an eighth. The chain uses TRBV15 and TRBJ2-3; 8 bases align to TRBD2. Sequences were obtained from peripheral blood. The sequence was collected from a human donor in a cohort sampled during active COVID-19. CDR3 bases: TGTGCCACCAGCCCCTCCCCGCCGGGACTAGTCCCAGATACGCAGTATTTT. This translates into CATSPSPPGLVPDTQYF.